This T cell receptor (beta chain) originates from a study of shared clonotypes between healthy human individuals. The study's findings and limits: Between a few donors, naive CD4 clonotypes were shared at a level of approximately 5%.

In regard to this clone: What it binds is not known.

From germline, CDR1 is LGHNT and CDR2 FRNRAP. V was pared by 5 bases and J by 9 bases, with 20 bases between. The CDR3 extends over 14 amino acids. The naive CD8 subset, CD45RO-negative cells positively selected for CCR7, excluded terminally differentiated effector memory CD45RA+ cells. Each cell subset's genomic DNA was divided evenly among several immunoSEQ plates. Assay: immunoSEQ multiplex PCR; the TCRdb copy retains only in-frame clones and omits some. This sample carries some 2.1 million clones, over 85% of them seen once, and the ten largest clones take 0.85% to 1.2%. The source of this sequence is a man between 18 and 35 years old in good health. Sequenced sample: naive CD8+ T cells sorted from blood. V gene TRBV12-5 combines with J gene TRBJ2-7; possibly TRBD1 for D (6 bases). The CDR3 nucleotides are TGTGCTAGTGGTAGGGACACTCTTGTTAACGGGCAGTACTTC. Translating gives CASGRDTLVNGQYF.